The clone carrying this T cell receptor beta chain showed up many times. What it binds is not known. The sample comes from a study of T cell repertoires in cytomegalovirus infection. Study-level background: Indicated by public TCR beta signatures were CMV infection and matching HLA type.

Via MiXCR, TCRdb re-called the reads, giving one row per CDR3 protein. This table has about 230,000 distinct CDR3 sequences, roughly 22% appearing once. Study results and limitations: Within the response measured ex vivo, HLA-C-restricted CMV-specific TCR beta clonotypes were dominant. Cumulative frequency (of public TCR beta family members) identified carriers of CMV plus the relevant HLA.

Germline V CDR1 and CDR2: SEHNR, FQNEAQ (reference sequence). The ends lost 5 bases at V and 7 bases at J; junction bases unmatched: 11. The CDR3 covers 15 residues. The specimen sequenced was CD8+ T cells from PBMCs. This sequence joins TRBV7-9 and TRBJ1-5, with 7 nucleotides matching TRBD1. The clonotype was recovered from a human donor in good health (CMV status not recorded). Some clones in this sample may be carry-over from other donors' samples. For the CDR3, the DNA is TGTGCCAGCAGCAACACAGGGGATGGCTACCAGCCCCAGCATTTT. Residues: CASSNTGDGYQPQHF.